This T cell receptor (beta chain) appears in the sequencing data of a study of T cells in Graves' hyperthyroidism and ophthalmopathy. The J segment lost 4 bases and the V segment lost 0 bases, leaving 9 bases of the junction unmatched. The CDR3 is 17 amino acids. CDR1 and CDR2 from the germline V gene are SGHDN and FVKESK. This clonotype was counted between two and nine times. Its antigen is still unknown. Points from the study as a whole: Blood also held most thyroid clonotypes expanded beyond 0.001.

Exclusion of patients followed from uncontrolled infection, other autoimmune disease, pregnancy or lactation. Authors of the study amplified TCR beta CDR3 regions from RNA transcripts. The HTBI primer set was used in a first-round RT-PCR of the TCR CDR3. TCRdb analysed the multiplex PCR reads with MiXCR anew, one entry per CDR3 protein. The repertoire includes under 400,000 distinct CDR3 sequences, around 15% of them detected once, and roughly 19% sits in the top ten. The sample comprised blood. This TCR was sampled from a woman in her fifties or sixties with Graves' ophthalmopathy. The V call is TRBV14, the J call TRBJ2-3; 8 nucleotides line up with TRBD2. CDR3 protein: CASSQDWTSLSSDTQYF. CDR3 in DNA: TGTGCCAGCAGCCAAGATTGGACTAGCCTTTCCTCAGATACGCAGTATTTT.